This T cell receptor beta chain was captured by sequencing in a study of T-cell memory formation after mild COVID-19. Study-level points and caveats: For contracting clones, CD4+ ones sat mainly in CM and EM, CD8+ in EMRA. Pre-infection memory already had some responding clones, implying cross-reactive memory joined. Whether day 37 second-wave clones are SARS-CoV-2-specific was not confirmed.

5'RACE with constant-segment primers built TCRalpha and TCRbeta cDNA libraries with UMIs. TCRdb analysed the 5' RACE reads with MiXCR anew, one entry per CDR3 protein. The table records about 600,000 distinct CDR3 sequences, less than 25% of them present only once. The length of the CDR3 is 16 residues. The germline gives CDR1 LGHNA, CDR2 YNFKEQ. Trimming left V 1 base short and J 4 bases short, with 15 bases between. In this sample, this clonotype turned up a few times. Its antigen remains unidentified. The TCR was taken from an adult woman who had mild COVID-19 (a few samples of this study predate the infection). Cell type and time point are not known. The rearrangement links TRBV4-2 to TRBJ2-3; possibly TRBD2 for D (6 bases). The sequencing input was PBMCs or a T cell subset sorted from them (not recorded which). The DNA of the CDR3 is TGTGCCAGCAGCCAAGCCGGGACTTTTCGGGCAGATACGCAGTATTTT. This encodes CASSQAGTFRADTQYF.